This T cell receptor (beta chain) was profiled in a study of shared clonotypes between healthy human individuals. The naive CD8 subset, CD45RO-negative cells positively selected for CCR7, excluded terminally differentiated effector memory CD45RA+ cells. The CDR3 totals 12 residues. V dropped 7 bases and J dropped 7 bases, with 16 bases sitting between them. Germline assignment: CDR1 SQVTM and CDR2 ANQGSEA. Libraries were prepared by immunoSEQ multiplex PCR; TCRdb keeps only in-frame clonotypes and omits some of them. Here the sample spans some 2.1 million clones, just over 90% being singletons. The receptor comes from a man between 18 and 29 years old in good health. Some clones in this sample may be carry-over from other donors' samples. This sequence joins TRBV29-1 and TRBJ1-2; the D gene is possibly TRBD1 (5 bases). The material sequenced was naive CD8+ T cells from PBMCs. CDR3 in DNA: TGCAGCGCCCCGGGGGAGGGAGTTGGCTACACCTTC. Encoded protein: CSAPGEGVGYTF.